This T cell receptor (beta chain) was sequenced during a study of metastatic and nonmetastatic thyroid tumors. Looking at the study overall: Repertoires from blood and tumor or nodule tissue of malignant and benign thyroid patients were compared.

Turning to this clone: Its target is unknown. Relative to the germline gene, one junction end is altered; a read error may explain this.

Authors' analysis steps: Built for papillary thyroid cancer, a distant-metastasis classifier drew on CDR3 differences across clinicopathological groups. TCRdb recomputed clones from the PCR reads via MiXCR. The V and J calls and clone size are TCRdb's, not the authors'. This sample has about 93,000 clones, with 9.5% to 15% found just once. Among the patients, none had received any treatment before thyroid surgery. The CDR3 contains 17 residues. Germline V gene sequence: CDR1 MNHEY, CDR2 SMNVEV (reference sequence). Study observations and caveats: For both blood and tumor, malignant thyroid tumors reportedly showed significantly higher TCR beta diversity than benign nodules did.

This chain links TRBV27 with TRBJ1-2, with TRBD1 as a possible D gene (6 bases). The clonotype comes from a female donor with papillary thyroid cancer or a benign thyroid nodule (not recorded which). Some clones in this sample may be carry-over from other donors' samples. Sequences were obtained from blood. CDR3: CASSRYSGAPSYYRYTF. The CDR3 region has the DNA TGTGCCAGCAGTAGGTATTCAGGGGCGCCCTCCTACTATCGCTACACCTTC.